This entry lists 26 T cell receptor beta chains sequenced from one sample in a study of PD-L1 blockade in urothelial cancer. Measured with immunoSEQ multiplex PCR; TCRdb has only the in-frame clones, and not every one. The profile covers around 70,000 clones, with under 90% appearing a single time and 4% to 5% taken by the ten largest. Sequencing used PBMCs, obtained around atezolizumab (anti-PD-L1) treatment. The source of these receptors is a man between 65 and 79 years old with urothelial cancer.

The CDR3 region is CASSVQATTEAFF. The CDR3 coding sequence is TGTGCCAGCAGCGTACAGGCTACCACTGAAGCTTTCTTT. The rearrangement uses TRBV9 and TRBJ1-1; D gene ambiguous. This CDR3 spans 13 amino acids. CDR1 SGDLS and CDR2 YYNGEE come from the germline V gene. V lost 1 base and J lost 4, with 8 bases in between. Full variable domain (rest looked up from reference TRBV9 and TRBJ1-1): DSGVTQTPKHLITATGQRVTLRCSPRSGDLSVYWYQQSLDQGLQFLIQYYNGEERAKGNILERFSAQQFPDLHSELNLSSLELGDSALYFCASSVQATTEAFFGQGTRLTVV.

This chain uses TRBV28 with TRBJ1-1; 8 bases line up with TRBD1. Germline-derived CDR1 and CDR2 are MDHEN and SYDVKM. With 5 bases clipped from V and 2 bases from J, the junction kept 4 bases outside the gene matches. The CDR3 runs to 14 residues. This CDR3 is CASSRDRTNTEAFF. In nucleotides, the CDR3 is TGTGCCAGCAGTAGGGACAGGACCAACACTGAAGCTTTCTTT.

The chain employs TRBV6-1 and TRBJ2-1, with TRBD1 matching 7 bases. The J segment lost 4 bases and the V segment lost 6 bases, leaving 3 bases of the junction unmatched. The CDR3 contains 13 residues. Looked up from germline, CDR1 is MNHNS and CDR2 is SASEGT. CDR3 nucleotides: TGTGCCAGCAGATGGGGACAGTACAATGAGCAGTTCTTC. Translating it yields CASRWGQYNEQFF.

The V call is TRBV15, the J call TRBJ1-1; 8 bases fit TRBD1. The length of the CDR3 is 15 residues. V dropped 0 bases and J dropped 4; count of bases not matched to a gene: 4. Germline assignment: CDR1 LNHNV and CDR2 YYDKDF (reference sequence). CDR3 nucleotides: TGTGCCACCAGCAGAGAAACAGGGGGAATCACTGAAGCTTTCTTT. Amino acids: CATSRETGGITEAFF.

The CDR3 region has the DNA TGTGCCAGATACTGGTCGGGTTACGAGCAGTACTTC. Translated: CARYWSGYEQYF. This chain joins TRBV2 and TRBJ2-7; D remains unclear. This CDR3 has 12 residues. Trimming cost V 9 bases and J 4 bases, with 13 bases left between them. From germline, CDR1 is SNHLY and CDR2 FYNNEI.

A few counts support this clone. J is TRBJ1-5 and V is TRBV5-5, with TRBD1 matching 10 bases. Germline assignment: CDR1 SGHKS and CDR2 YYEKEE (reference sequence). The V and J ends lost 3 bases and 1 base, in that order; junction bases with no gene match: 1. The CDR3 spans 15 residues. The CDR3 coding sequence is TGTGCCAGCAGCTGGGACAGGGGCAGCAATCAGCCCCAGCATTTT. Its translation is CASSWDRGSNQPQHF.

The chain has TRBV29-1 and TRBJ1-1, with a tentative D call TRBD1 (6 bases). Germline V gene data show CDR1 as SQVTM and CDR2 as ANQGSEA. The CDR3 is made up of 16 amino acids. V lost 6 bases and J 8 bases, leaving 28 bases between the germline ends. CDR3: CSVRPSSGASSQEAFF. The CDR3 nucleotides read TGCAGCGTCAGACCAAGCTCAGGGGCCTCGTCTCAAGAAGCTTTCTTT.

This chain links TRBV2 with TRBJ1-1; D is possibly TRBD1 (6 bases). CDR3 length equals 12 residues. Per germline, CDR1 SNHLY and CDR2 FYNNEI. Deletions cut 9 bases from V and 4 bases from J, with 12 bases between. CDR3 bases: TGTGCCAGTCACAGGGAGTTCACTGAAGCTTTCTTT. It codes for CASHREFTEAFF. The entire variable domain, with the rest obtained from reference TRBV2 and TRBJ1-1, is as follows: EPEVTQTPSHQVTQMGQEVILRCVPISNHLYFYWYRQILGQKVEFLVSFYNNEISEKSEIFDDQFSVERPDGSNFTLKIRSTKLEDSAMYFCASHREFTEAFFGQGTRLTVV.

This sequence joins TRBV25-1 and TRBJ2-3; D uncertain. V was cut by 5 bases and J by 6 bases, with 9 bases left in between. The germline V gene has CDR1 MGHDK and CDR2 SYGVNS. CDR3 size: 12 residues. CDR3 protein: CASSISQDTQYF. The CDR3 bases are TGTGCCAGCAGTATCTCGCAGGATACGCAGTATTTT.

The chain joins TRBV7-8 to TRBJ2-7, with 7 bases fitting TRBD2. This CDR3 spans 18 amino acids. Germline CDR1 reads SGHVS; CDR2 reads FQNEAQ. V trimming: 0 bases; J trimming: 4 bases; junction bases outside the gene matches: 15. The CDR3, as DNA: TGTGCCAGCAGCTTAGCTTTGAGGAGCGGGAAAATAGGATACGAGCAGTACTTC. Protein: CASSLALRSGKIGYEQYF.

The CDR3 sequence is CASTLVASTDTQYF. The CDR3, as DNA: TGTGCCAGCACCCTCGTGGCTAGCACAGATACGCAGTATTTT. The V gene is TRBV2, the J gene TRBJ2-3; D ambiguous. Trimming took off 7 bases at V and 0 bases at J, with 11 bases between the two ends. This CDR3 comprises 14 residues. The germline V gene has CDR1 SNHLY and CDR2 FYNNEI.

This clone was seen many times. The CDR3 coding sequence is TGTGCCTACAGGAAGAACACTGAAGCTTTCTTT. Its translation is CAYRKNTEAFF. This chain joins TRBV2 and TRBJ1-1; tentatively, D is TRBD1 (5 bases). Germline-derived CDR1 and CDR2 are SNHLY and FYNNEI. This CDR3 is 11 amino acids long. Trimming shortened V by 11 bases and J by 1 base, and 8 bases separated the two germline ends.

The chain couples TRBV6-5 to TRBJ1-5, with 7 bases that match TRBD1. With V trimmed by 6 bases and J by 4 bases, 3 bases remained unmatched. In germline, CDR1 is MNHEY, CDR2 SVGAGI. There are 13 residues in the CDR3. CDR3 coding DNA: TGTGCCAGCAGGGGGACAGCAAATCAGCCCCAGCATTTT. Translating gives CASRGTANQPQHF.

V is TRBV6-1 and J is TRBJ1-2; TRBD1 agrees at 9 bases. V lost 6 bases, J lost 6 bases, and 5 bases stayed unmatched. CDR1 and CDR2 (germline): MNHNS, SASEGT. The CDR3 spans 13 residues. DNA of the CDR3: TGTGCCAGCAGCTGGGACAGGGATGATGGCTACACCTTC. Residues: CASSWDRDDGYTF.

This chain uses TRBV7-3 with TRBJ1-2; 7 bases map to TRBD1. Germline V gene sequence: CDR1 SGHTA, CDR2 FQGTGA. Trimming took 2 bases from V and 1 from J; bases not matched to a gene: 1. This CDR3 contains 14 residues. The CDR3 DNA sequence: TGTGCCAGCAGCTTAGACAGGGATAACTATGGCTACACCTTC. The encoded protein is CASSLDRDNYGYTF.

This chain uses TRBV5-3 with TRBJ2-7; 8 positions agree with TRBD2. TRBV5-3 is noted as an ORF with a role that remains uncertain. Unmatched junction bases numbered 9, after V lost 4 bases and J lost 6 bases. The CDR3 length is 14 residues. The CDR3 spells CARSMRREEGEQYF. CDR3 sequence (DNA): TGTGCCAGAAGCATGAGGCGGGAGGAGGGCGAGCAGTACTTC.

CDR3 DNA sequence: TGTGCCAGCAGGCCGGGACTAGCGGGAACAGATACGCAGTATTTT. Translated, it gives CASRPGLAGTDTQYF. This sequence joins TRBV27 and TRBJ2-3; 13 bases agree with TRBD2. Trimming at V came to 6 bases and at J to 3 bases, leaving 3 bases not matched to a gene. CDR3 length: 15 residues. Germline-derived CDR1 and CDR2 are MNHEY and SMNVEV (reference sequence).

The chain joins TRBV2 to TRBJ1-5, with TRBD1 identical over 9 bases. V shed 6 bases and J 1 base; nucleotides not matched to a gene: 4. This CDR3 region has 15 residues. The V gene's germline CDR1 is SNHLY and CDR2 FYNNEI. CDR3 nucleotides: TGTGCCAGCAGGACGGGACAGGGCAGCAATCAGCCCCAGCATTTT. It is translated as CASRTGQGSNQPQHF.

This sequence joins TRBV15 and TRBJ2-1, with 7 bases that match TRBD1. V lost 3 bases, J lost 3 bases, and 5 bases stayed unmatched. Germline loops: CDR1 LNHNV, CDR2 YYDKDF (reference sequence). CDR3 length: 15 residues. CDR3 nucleotide sequence: TGTGCCACCAGCAGGAGGCAGGGGGACTACAATGAGCAGTTCTTC. It translates to CATSRRQGDYNEQFF.

This clone came up a few times. The chain carries TRBV10-3 and TRBJ1-1; 9 bases fit TRBD1. Germline V gives CDR1 ENHRY, CDR2 SYGVKD. The V segment lost 8 bases and the J segment 6 bases; nucleotides outside the gene matches: 10. The CDR3 runs to 14 residues. In DNA, the CDR3 is TGTGCCATCTCGAAGGACAGGGGAGGCGCTGAAGCTTTCTTT. This translates into CAISKDRGGAEAFF.

The chain employs TRBV2 and TRBJ1-4; 9 bases align to TRBD1. This CDR3 contains 15 residues. Per the germline V gene, CDR1 is SNHLY and CDR2 is FYNNEI. The J segment lost 8 bases and the V segment lost 7 bases, leaving 11 bases of the junction unmatched. This CDR3 is CASTLGRQGGEKLFF. The CDR3 DNA sequence: TGTGCCAGCACCCTGGGAAGACAGGGGGGGGAAAAACTGTTTTTT.

This sequence joins TRBV25-1 and TRBJ1-4, with D unclear. Germline CDR1 and CDR2: MGHDK and SYGVNS. V was pared by 4 bases and J by 4 bases, with 7 bases between. This CDR3 spans 13 amino acids. The CDR3 coding sequence is TGTGCCAGCAGTGTGGCGGGTAATGAAAAACTGTTTTTT. Translation gives CASSVAGNEKLFF.

The chain carries TRBV18 and TRBJ2-1; 9 bases are a match to TRBD2. Germline-derived CDR1 and CDR2 are KGHSH and LQKENI. CDR3 length: 15 amino acids. The junction had 8 bases not matched to a gene; V was cut back by 3 bases and J by 8 bases. The CDR3 bases are TGTGCCAGCTCACCCCCAGGCGGGAGGGCCGATGAGCAGTTCTTC. Protein product: CASSPPGGRADEQFF.

The CDR3 sequence: CASSPSRANEKLFF. CDR3 in DNA: TGTGCCAGCAGTCCTTCCCGGGCTAATGAAAAACTGTTTTTT. This rearrangement joins TRBV6-5 to TRBJ1-4; D remains unclear. From germline, CDR1 is MNHEY and CDR2 SVGAGI. The CDR3 totals 14 residues. Trimming left V 5 bases short and J 3 bases short, with 10 bases between.

This clone has more than one count but fewer than ten. Mismatch with germline at one junction end may stem from a read error. The chain joins TRBV18 to TRBJ2-7, with D unresolved. This CDR3 contains 14 residues. CDR1 and CDR2 (germline): KGHSH, LQKENI. The CDR3 loop reads CASSPSKTVYEQYF. Written as DNA, the CDR3 is TGTGCCAGCTCTCCTTCTAAGACTGTGTACGAGCAGTATTTC.

The J gene is TRBJ2-2, the V gene TRBV29-1; D might be TRBD2 (5 bases). Looked up from germline, CDR1 is SQVTM and CDR2 is ANQGSEA. V lost 8 bases, J lost 0 bases, and 13 bases lay in between. CDR3 length: 14 residues. CDR3 in amino acids: CSFQPGTNTGELFF. The CDR3 coding sequence is TGCAGCTTTCAGCCCGGGACGAACACCGGGGAGCTGTTTTTT.